Detailed here is one T cell receptor (beta chain). Its matching antigen is unknown. The data stem from a study of PD-1 blockade in classical Hodgkin lymphoma. Study-wide results and limits: CD4+ TCR diversity, unlike CD8+, rose significantly by C4D1.

Time point denoted: cycle 4 day 1 (C4D1), after six to seven weeks of nivolumab. Relapse after autologous stem cell transplantation occurred in every patient, and brentuximab vedotin exposure varied. Patients had relapsed/refractory classical Hodgkin lymphoma with complete response, partial response or progressive disease as best response. This table comes from immunoSEQ multiplex PCR, and its TCRdb copy is limited to in-frame clones, with some not included. This table holds about 7,900 clones, 75% to 80% found once. The germline gives CDR1 SNHLY, CDR2 FYNNEI. V was shortened by 6 bases and J by 1 base, with 10 bases between the two germline ends. The CDR3 loop spans 14 amino acids.

The receptor comes from a human donor with classical Hodgkin lymphoma. Specimen: peripheral blood mononuclear cells (PBMCs), collected before the fourth cycle of nivolumab. The gene calls are TRBV2 and TRBJ2-1; D is possibly TRBD2 (6 bases). CDR3: CASRRAGSYNEQFF. DNA of the CDR3: TGTGCCAGCAGGAGGGCGGGGTCCTACAATGAGCAGTTCTTC.